Following are 18 T cell receptor beta chains from one sample sequenced in a study of blood T cells in healthy people across ages. Combining a sample-barcoded 5' primer with a J-beta primer mix, a second PCR ran for 7 to 11 cycles. TCRdb processed the 5' RACE reads anew with MiXCR; each CDR3 protein has one entry. The sample holds about 640,000 distinct CDR3 sequences, under 65% seen once. Material for sequencing was blood. Every receptor here comes from a man aged 55 to 70 in good health.

This sequence joins TRBV6-1 and TRBJ2-5; D uncertain. The DNA end is more similar to TRBJ2-7, so the J call may be wrong. The CDR3 runs 12 residues. Germline V CDR1 and CDR2: MNHNS, SASEGT. CDR3 DNA sequence: TGTGCCAGCAGTCCCCGATGGGCCGAGCAGTACTTC. The encoded protein is CASSPRWAEQYF.

This clonotype was picked up one time. The chain is built from TRBV10-2 and TRBJ1-1; D is uncertain. There are 12 residues in the CDR3. Trimming removed 6 bases at V and 5 bases at J, with 10 bases between. Germline V gene sequence: CDR1 WSHSY, CDR2 SAAADI. CDR3 sequence: CASSEGRTEAFF. In DNA, the CDR3 is TGCGCCAGCAGCGAAGGGAGGACTGAAGCTTTCTTT.

J is TRBJ1-2 and V is TRBV5-1; TRBD1 agrees at 8 bases. V was pared by 2 bases and J by 3 bases, with 6 bases of the junction left unmatched. This CDR3 is built from 15 residues. CDR1 is SGHRS, CDR2 YFSETQ, per germline. CDR3 DNA: TGCGCCAGCAGCTTCGGGGACAGGTTGGACTATGGCTACACCTTC. Translating gives CASSFGDRLDYGYTF.

The chain is built from TRBV6-6 and TRBJ2-1, with D perhaps being TRBD1 or TRBD2 (5 bases each). Germline V lookup: CDR1 MNHNY, CDR2 SVGAGI (reference sequence). The CDR3 spans 13 residues. Trimming pared 7 bases from V and 5 bases from J, leaving 12 bases between. The CDR3 region is CASTRRTNNEQFF. Written as DNA, the CDR3 is TGTGCCAGCACCCGGAGGACAAACAATGAGCAGTTCTTC.

The CDR3 DNA is TGTGCCACCAGCAGATCACTTGAGGCGGGGGACTCCTACGAGCAGTACTTC. The encoded protein is CATSRSLEAGDSYEQYF. The V and J genes are TRBV15 and TRBJ2-7; TRBD2 matches at 7 bases. The ends lost 2 bases at V and 0 bases at J; junction bases unmatched: 10. CDR1 and CDR2 from the germline V gene are LNHNV and YYDKDF (reference sequence). The CDR3 is 17 amino acids.

Details on this clonotype: One end of the junction fails to match germline, which may point to a read error. The chain combines TRBV12-3 or TRBV12-4 with TRBJ1-2; a possible D gene is TRBD1 (5 bases). This CDR3 contains 13 residues. CDR3 in amino acids: CGSSFEGNYGYTF. In DNA form, the CDR3 reads TGTGGCAGCAGTTTCGAGGGGAACTATGGCTACACCTTC.

This clonotype was detected a few times. This chain links TRBV10-3 with TRBJ2-5, with a tentative D call TRBD2 (6 bases). Looked up from germline, CDR1 is ENHRY and CDR2 is SYGVKD. This CDR3 region has 14 residues. Trimming removed 1 base at V and 2 bases at J, with 8 bases between. The CDR3 loop reads CAISELGGQETQYF. CDR3 coding DNA: TGTGCCATCAGTGAGTTGGGAGGACAAGAGACCCAGTACTTC.

Details on this clonotype: A read error may account for a junction end that differs from germline. DNA for the CDR3: TGTGCCAGCCGCTTATACACGGGTTCCGATACGCAGTATTTT. Amino acid sequence: CASRLYTGSDTQYF. This chain joins TRBV11-2 and TRBJ2-3, with D uncertain. CDR1 and CDR2 (germline): SGHAT, FQNNGV. This CDR3 spans 14 amino acids.

The chain recombines TRBV20-1 with TRBJ2-5; a weak D match, TRBD1 (6 bases). Trimming removed 4 bases from V and 4 bases from J, with 10 bases in between. CDR3 length: 12 amino acids. Germline V gene lookup returns CDR1 DFQATT and CDR2 SNEGSKA (reference sequence). The DNA of the CDR3 is TGCAGTGCTACCCAGGGGAGAGAGACCCAGTACTTC. This gives the protein CSATQGRETQYF.

This clonotype has only a few counts. The V call is TRBV7-2, the J call TRBJ2-7; D unresolved. Trimming left V 4 bases short and J 0 bases short, with 7 bases between. This CDR3 region has 13 residues. Germline-derived CDR1 and CDR2 are SGHTA and FQGNSA. The CDR3: CASSSRSSYEQYF. CDR3 bases: TGTGCCAGCAGCTCGCGGAGCTCCTACGAGCAGTACTTC.

The gene calls are TRBV20-1 and TRBJ1-1; D gene ambiguous. CDR3 size: 14 residues. Germline assignment: CDR1 DFQATT and CDR2 SNEGSKA (reference sequence). V gave up 0 bases and J gave up 1 base, with 9 bases separating them. This CDR3 reads CSARDPRRNTEAFF. The CDR3 bases are TGCAGTGCTAGAGACCCCCGCAGGAACACTGAAGCTTTCTTT.

The V and J genes are TRBV12-3 or TRBV12-4 and TRBJ2-4; D possibly matches TRBD1 or TRBD2 (5 bases each). The V and J ends lost 5 bases and 14 bases respectively, with 13 bases between them. This CDR3 comprises 11 residues. CDR3 residues: CASSKGPREYF. The CDR3 DNA reads TGTGCCAGCAGTAAGGGACCTCGAGAGTACTTC.

This chain uses TRBV9 with TRBJ2-1, with TRBD2 as a possible D gene (7 bases). The germline CDR1 and CDR2 sequences are SGDLS and YYNGEE. V was shortened by 4 bases and J by 10 bases, with 21 bases between the two germline ends. The CDR3 is 15 amino acids. CDR3 sequence (DNA): TGTGCCAGCAGCTTTGGGGGGGCAGGTTTTGACGAGCAGTTCTTC. Protein sequence: CASSFGGAGFDEQFF.

The V and J genes are TRBV7-9 and TRBJ1-4; 7 bases map to TRBD1. Germline V CDR1 and CDR2: SEHNR, FQNEAQ (reference sequence). The J segment lost 8 bases and the V segment lost 5 bases, leaving 14 bases of the junction unmatched. The CDR3 consists of 16 residues. The CDR3 loop reads CASSKLPTGLTEKLFF. The CDR3 region has the DNA TGTGCCAGCAGCAAACTCCCGACAGGGTTAACGGAAAAACTGTTTTTT.

In its sample, this clonotype was seen a few times. The rearrangement links TRBV5-1 to TRBJ2-1, with D possibly being TRBD2 (6 bases). The CDR3 contains 14 residues. Trimming pared 1 base from V and 2 bases from J, leaving 7 bases between. Germline V gives CDR1 SGHRS, CDR2 YFSETQ. The CDR3: CASSLRLAYNEQFF. CDR3 nucleotides: TGCGCCAGCAGCTTGCGACTAGCCTACAATGAGCAGTTCTTC.

The chain is built from TRBV3-1 and TRBJ2-3, with a weak D call TRBD2 (5 bases). V was pared by 4 bases and J by 2 bases, with 16 bases between. Germline V gene sequence: CDR1 LGHDT, CDR2 YNNKEL (reference sequence). The length of the CDR3 is 16 residues. CDR3 sequence: CASSLLEGVPTDTQYF. CDR3 sequence (DNA): TGTGCCAGCAGCCTGCTAGAGGGAGTTCCCACAGATACGCAGTATTTT.

The chain employs TRBV5-1 and TRBJ2-7, with a possible D match to TRBD1 (6 bases). The CDR3 has 14 amino acids. Germline CDR1 and CDR2: SGHRS and YFSETQ. Trimming removed 0 bases from V and 3 bases from J, with 10 bases in between. The CDR3 is CASSLDPGDYEQYF. The CDR3, as DNA: TGCGCCAGCAGCTTGGATCCAGGGGACTACGAGCAGTACTTC.

As concerns this clonotype: The junction departs from the called germline gene at one end, perhaps through a read error. The V call is TRBV2, the J call TRBJ2-5; D is uncertain. CDR3 length: 14 residues. The germline V gene has CDR1 SNHLY and CDR2 FYNNEI. CDR3 DNA sequence: TGTGCCAGTAGTGATAGCCCCTCCAGAGAGACCCAGTACTTC. Its translation: CASSDSPSRETQYF. Full variable domain (outside the CDR3, taken from reference TRBV2 and TRBJ2-5): EPEVTQTPSHQVTQMGQEVILRCVPISNHLYFYWYRQILGQKVEFLVSFYNNEISEKSEIFDDQFSVERPDGSNFTLKIRSTKLEDSAMYFCASSDSPSRETQYFGPGTRLLVL.